A single sample is the source of the 23 T cell receptor beta chains below, sequenced in a study of identical twins. MiXCR was run by TCRdb on the 5' RACE reads, yielding one entry per CDR3 protein. Of about 900,000 distinct CDR3 sequences in the sample, approximately 13% were seen once. These same records also appear under a second study, on yellow fever vaccine responses in identical twins.

Sequencing used PBMCs. These receptors were taken from a woman aged 18-30 years in good health.

This clonotype has more than one count but fewer than ten. The rearrangement joins TRBV12-3 or TRBV12-4 to TRBJ2-5; 11 bases fit TRBD1. The CDR3 contains 16 residues. Trimming took 5 bases from V and 1 from J; bases not matched to a gene: 6. For the CDR3, the DNA is TGTGCCAGCAGTGGGGCCGGGACAGGGGGCCAAGAGACCCAGTACTTC. Its protein product is CASSGAGTGGQETQYF.

This clonotype was seen a handful of times. J is TRBJ1-1 and V is TRBV27; TRBD1 agrees at 8 bases. The CDR3 is made up of 17 amino acids. Germline CDR1 and CDR2: MNHEY and SMNVEV (reference sequence). V shed 5 bases and J 6 bases; nucleotides not matched to a gene: 17. The CDR3 reads CASSQGGAGGMRAEAFF. CDR3 DNA sequence: TGTGCCAGCAGTCAGGGGGGGGCAGGGGGCATGAGGGCTGAAGCTTTCTTT.

The chain links TRBV2 to TRBJ2-7, with D maybe TRBD1 (6 bases). Deletions cut 2 bases from V and 2 bases from J, with 13 bases between. Germline loops: CDR1 SNHLY, CDR2 FYNNEI. This CDR3 has 15 residues. CDR3 residues: CASSESGQSTYEQYF. In nucleotides, the CDR3 is TGTGCCAGCAGTGAATCGGGACAATCAACCTACGAGCAGTACTTC.

The table lists this clonotype with a few counts. The chain has TRBV25-1 and TRBJ1-2; no clear D gene. V was shortened by 2 bases and J by 5 bases, with 9 bases between the two germline ends. This CDR3 has 13 residues. Looked up from germline, CDR1 is MGHDK and CDR2 is SYGVNS. DNA of the CDR3: TGTGCCAGCAGTGAAACCTGGACGTATGGCTACACCTTC. Protein: CASSETWTYGYTF.

This chain connects TRBV7-8 to TRBJ2-3, with TRBD1 as a possible D gene (6 bases). Germline CDR1 SGHVS, CDR2 FQNEAQ. There are 15 residues in the CDR3. V lost 4 bases and J lost 5, with 16 bases in between. The CDR3 protein is CASSSRTEVEDTQYF. The CDR3 nucleotides read TGTGCCAGCAGCTCCCGGACAGAGGTTGAAGATACGCAGTATTTT. The whole variable domain, filled in from reference TRBV7-8 and TRBJ2-3, reads GAGVSQSPRYKVAKRGQDVALRCDPISGHVSLFWYQQALGQGPEFLTYFQNEAQLDKSGLPSDRFFAERPEGSVSTLKIQRTQQEDSAVYLCASSSRTEVEDTQYFGPGTRLTVL.

CDR3 bases: TGTGCCAGCAGCCAAGTGGTCCCCCTAGCGGGAAGGAATGAGCAGTTCTTC. Protein product: CASSQVVPLAGRNEQFF. The chain employs TRBV3-1 and TRBJ2-1, with TRBD2 matching 9 bases. V was pared by 1 base and J by 7 bases, with 11 bases of the junction left unmatched. CDR1 and CDR2 from the germline V gene are LGHDT and YNNKEL (reference sequence). This CDR3 comprises 17 residues.

This clonotype has more than one count but fewer than ten. The chain couples TRBV7-8 to TRBJ1-2; D possibly corresponds to TRBD1 (5 bases). CDR1 is SGHVS, CDR2 FQNEAQ, per germline. Deletions cut 5 bases from V and 8 bases from J, with 24 bases between. This CDR3 comprises 16 residues. The CDR3 spells CASSAQGGGVFGGYTF. The CDR3 nucleotides read TGTGCCAGCAGCGCGCAGGGTGGAGGCGTTTTCGGGGGCTACACCTTC.

This clonotype was counted a few times. The rearrangement joins TRBV12-3 or TRBV12-4 to TRBJ2-1; D uncertain. The V end was cut by 6 bases, the J end by 5 bases, with 17 bases between. The length of the CDR3 is 15 residues. DNA of the CDR3: TGTGCCAGCAGCCGACACAGAGTGAACAACAATGAGCAGTTCTTC. This translates into CASSRHRVNNNEQFF.

The J gene is TRBJ1-4, the V gene TRBV7-7; D unclear. The CDR3 has 15 amino acids. Trimming removed 5 bases from V and 7 bases from J, with 17 bases in between. The germline CDR1 and CDR2 sequences are SSHAT and FNYEAQ (reference sequence). In DNA, the CDR3 is TGTGCCAGCAGCCCTTCCGAGGCAGAACTTGAAAAACTGTTTTTT. Translated: CASSPSEAELEKLFF. Full variable domain (rest looked up from reference TRBV7-7 and TRBJ1-4): GAGVSQSPRYKVTKRGQDVTLRCDPISSHATLYWYQQALGQGPEFLTYFNYEAQPDKSGLPSDRFSAERPEGSISTLTIQRTEQRDSAMYRCASSPSEAELEKLFFGSGTQLSVL.

V gene TRBV5-1 combines with J gene TRBJ2-3, with 7 bases aligning to TRBD1. V trimming: 5 bases; J trimming: 3 bases; junction bases outside the gene matches: 6. The CDR3 length is 14 residues. From germline, CDR1 is SGHRS and CDR2 YFSETQ. The CDR3 loop reads CASRTGQRTDTQYF. The CDR3 region has the DNA TGCGCCAGCAGGACGGGACAGAGGACAGATACGCAGTATTTT.

The V and J genes are TRBV20-1 and TRBJ2-1; 7 nucleotides align to TRBD2. The junction had 7 bases not matched to a gene; V was cut back by 3 bases and J by 5 bases. Germline V CDR1 and CDR2: DFQATT, SNEGSKA (reference sequence). The CDR3 length is 14 residues. The CDR3 loop reads CSARRGSGHNEQFF. The CDR3 nucleotides are TGCAGTGCTAGGCGCGGGAGCGGGCACAATGAGCAGTTCTTC.

The chain recombines TRBV6-1 with TRBJ1-1, with a tentative D call TRBD1 (5 bases). CDR3 length: 15 residues. Germline V gene lookup returns CDR1 MNHNS and CDR2 SASEGT. V was trimmed by 1 base and J by 2 bases, leaving 11 bases between them. CDR3 coding DNA: TGTGCCAGCAGTGAAGATGGCAGGGTAAACACTGAAGCTTTCTTT. Encoded protein: CASSEDGRVNTEAFF.

The chain joins TRBV12-3 or TRBV12-4 to TRBJ1-5, with D hard to call. This CDR3 is built from 14 residues. Trimming stripped 7 bases from V and 4 bases from J, with 14 bases between. The CDR3 spells CASTPGWGNQPQHF. The CDR3 DNA reads TGTGCCAGCACCCCCGGGTGGGGTAATCAGCCCCAGCATTTT.

This clonotype has at least ten counts. The V gene is TRBV20-1, the J gene TRBJ2-4; D perhaps matches TRBD1 (5 bases). The V and J ends lost 5 bases and 1 base respectively, with 9 bases between them. This CDR3 comprises 13 residues. Per germline, CDR1 DFQATT and CDR2 SNEGSKA (reference sequence). The DNA of the CDR3 is TGCAGTGCTCCAGGGTCCGCCAAAAACATTCAGTACTTC. Translation: CSAPGSAKNIQYF.

At least ten counts were recorded for this clonotype. CDR3 residues: CASSLPSYGYTF. The CDR3 DNA sequence: TGTGCCAGCAGTTTACCATCATATGGCTACACCTTC. The chain is built from TRBV28 and TRBJ1-2, with unresolved D. Germline V gene data show CDR1 as MDHEN and CDR2 as SYDVKM. CDR3 length: 12 amino acids. V gave up 2 bases and J gave up 5 bases, with 6 bases separating them.

The V gene is TRBV25-1, the J gene TRBJ1-2, with D maybe TRBD1 (5 bases). Germline assignment: CDR1 MGHDK and CDR2 SYGVNS. Deletions cut 6 bases from V and 4 bases from J, with 24 bases between. The CDR3 runs to 17 residues. The CDR3 sequence: CASSSGPLLRGSYGYTF. The CDR3 nucleotides read TGTGCCAGCAGCTCGGGACCCCTCCTGCGGGGTAGCTATGGCTACACCTTC.

This clonotype was detected many times. The V gene is TRBV20-1, the J gene TRBJ2-3; D gene ambiguous. The CDR3 is made up of 11 amino acids. Germline V gene data show CDR1 as DFQATT and CDR2 as SNEGSKA (reference sequence). Deletions cut 2 bases from V and 5 bases from J, with 5 bases between. DNA of the CDR3: TGCAGTGCTAGATGGAGAGATACGCAGTATTTT. Translation: CSARWRDTQYF.

This rearrangement joins TRBV5-1 to TRBJ2-3, with a tentative D call TRBD1 (5 bases). CDR1 is SGHRS, CDR2 YFSETQ, per germline. The CDR3 spans 14 residues. Trimming removed 0 bases at V and 5 bases at J, with 10 bases between. The CDR3: CASSLVGQGDTQYF. The CDR3 region has the DNA TGCGCCAGCAGCTTGGTGGGGCAAGGAGATACGCAGTATTTT.

The rearrangement links TRBV3-1 to TRBJ1-2; D remains unclear. The V gene lost 1 base and the J gene lost 3 bases, with 15 bases spanning the gap. The CDR3 has 16 amino acids. CDR1 and CDR2 (germline): LGHDT, YNNKEL (reference sequence). CDR3 nucleotide sequence: TGTGCCAGCAGCCAAGGCTTCTTGGGTCCCGACTATGGCTACACCTTC. Encoded protein: CASSQGFLGPDYGYTF.

This chain connects TRBV24-1 to TRBJ2-7; the D is unclear. Germline V CDR1 and CDR2: KGHDR, SFDVKD. CDR3 length: 15 residues. The germline V and J ends were trimmed by 0 bases and 0 bases, with 8 bases remaining between them. In DNA, the CDR3 is TGTGCCACCAGTGATTTGAGGACGGACTCCTACGAGCAGTACTTC. Translated, it gives CATSDLRTDSYEQYF.

This chain uses TRBV5-1 with TRBJ2-3; D possibly corresponds to TRBD2 (7 bases). Germline V gene lookup returns CDR1 SGHRS and CDR2 YFSETQ. Trimming removed 4 bases at V and 6 bases at J, with 15 bases between. The CDR3 extends over 14 amino acids. CDR3 in DNA: TGCGCCAGCAGCACTCCGGGGGGCGGCGATACGCAGTATTTT. Translation: CASSTPGGGDTQYF.

This clonotype appeared a few times. The genes are TRBV20-1 and TRBJ2-1; the D gene is possibly TRBD2 (6 bases). The V gene's germline CDR1 is DFQATT and CDR2 SNEGSKA (reference sequence). Deletions cut 5 bases from V and 9 bases from J, with 14 bases between. The CDR3 spans 12 residues. The CDR3 protein is CSARTPGGEQFF. CDR3 coding DNA: TGCAGTGCTCGAACCCCCGGGGGTGAGCAGTTCTTC.

The chain combines TRBV7-9 with TRBJ1-1; 12 bases are a match to TRBD1. Germline lookup yields CDR1 SEHNR and CDR2 FQNEAQ (reference sequence). This CDR3 has 16 residues. V trimming: 1 base; J trimming: 1 base; junction bases outside the gene matches: 1. The CDR3 protein is CASSLGDRGPNTEAFF. The CDR3 region has the DNA TGTGCCAGCAGCTTAGGGGACAGGGGGCCGAACACTGAAGCTTTCTTT.